This is a list of T cell receptor beta chains from one sample in a study of T cell responses to AZD1222 COVID-19 vaccine. Libraries were prepared by immunoSEQ multiplex PCR; TCRdb keeps only in-frame clonotypes and omits some of them. The table lists some 150,000 clones, 80% to 95% of them singletons. Source: peripheral blood, taken 28 days after the second AZD1222 dose. These receptors were collected from an adult who received the AZD1222 COVID-19 vaccine. The CDR3 runs from the conserved cysteine through the conserved F or W. Each record gives: V gene, J gene, clone size, D gene, CDR3 DNA, CDR3 protein. A D gene is named only where the DNA matches it firmly. For some rows the clone size is stated as once, few or many, or as a class when expanded; others skip it.

V: TRBV19
J: TRBJ2-2
size: .
D: .
DNA: TGTGCCAGTAGCCAGGGGGGATGGAACACCGGGGAGCTGTTTTTT
CDR3: CASSQGGWNTGELFF

V: TRBV16
J: TRBJ2-5
size: once
D: .
DNA: TGTGCCAGCAGCCGGGTCGGGAACCAAGAGACCCAGTACTTC
CDR3: CASSRVGNQETQYF

V: TRBV27
J: TRBJ1-2
size: .
D: .
DNA: TGTGCCAGCAGTTTATCGTGGGGGGCGTCCTATGGCTACACCTTC
CDR3: CASSLSWGASYGYTF

V: TRBV2
J: TRBJ2-3
size: .
D: TRBD2
DNA: TGTGCCAGCAGTGGAAGGAGGGGACTAGCGGGAGTTTACGATACGCAGTATTTT
CDR3: CASSGRRGLAGVYDTQYF

V: TRBV19
J: TRBJ1-1
size: .
D: .
DNA: TGTGCCAGTAGTATCAGTCAGAACACTGAAGCTTTCTTT
CDR3: CASSISQNTEAFF

V: TRBV6-5
J: TRBJ2-7
size: .
D: .
DNA: TGTGCCAGCAGTTATTTAGGGGAGCAGTACTTC
CDR3: CASSYLGEQYF

V: TRBV5-4
J: TRBJ2-1
size: .
D: TRBD2
DNA: TGTGCCAGCAGCCCAACCCTAGCGGCCCGAGTTTACAATGAGCAGTTCTTC
CDR3: CASSPTLAARVYNEQFF

V: TRBV3-1/TRBV3-2
J: TRBJ1-2
size: .
D: TRBD1
DNA: TGTGCCAGCAGCCAAGATAGTAACAGGGGACGGGGCTACACCTTC
CDR3: CASSQDSNRGRGYTF

V: TRBV2
J: TRBJ1-1
size: .
D: .
DNA: TGTGCCAGCAGCGGACTGGACGATATGGAAGCTTTCTTT
CDR3: CASSGLDDMEAFF

V: TRBV18
J: TRBJ1-1
size: .
D: TRBD1
DNA: TGTGCCAGCTCACCCGGACAGGGACTGACTGAAGCTTTCTTT
CDR3: CASSPGQGLTEAFF

V: TRBV2
J: TRBJ2-2
size: .
D: TRBD2
DNA: TGTGCCAGCAGTGCCCTAGCGGGAGCTACCGGGGAGCTGTTTTTT
CDR3: CASSALAGATGELFF

V: TRBV19
J: TRBJ1-2
size: .
D: TRBD1
DNA: TGTGCCAGTACTACACCCGGGACAGGCGATCCTTTCTATGGCTACACCTTC
CDR3: CASTTPGTGDPFYGYTF

V: TRBV5-1
J: TRBJ2-7
size: .
D: .
DNA: TGCGCCAGCAGCCTCGGGCCCCTATACGAGCAGTACTTC
CDR3: CASSLGPLYEQYF

V: TRBV14
J: TRBJ1-6
size: .
D: .
DNA: TGTGCCAGCAGCCAATCCCCCACAAGAAAGTTTCGGTCACCCCTCCACTTT
CDR3: CASSQSPTRKFRSPLHF

V: TRBV27
J: TRBJ2-7
size: .
D: .
DNA: TGTGCCAGCAGTTTATCCCCCAGTGTTCCCCACGAGCAGTACTTC
CDR3: CASSLSPSVPHEQYF

V: TRBV14
J: TRBJ2-5
size: once
D: .
DNA: TGTGCCAGCAGCCAAGAAGAGACCCAGTACTTC
CDR3: CASSQEETQYF

V: TRBV12-3/TRBV12-4
J: TRBJ2-7
size: .
D: .
DNA: TGTGCCAGCAGCCACAGGGAAAGCAGCGAGCAGTACTTC
CDR3: CASSHRESSEQYF

V: TRBV25-1
J: TRBJ1-1
size: .
D: TRBD1
DNA: TGTGCCAGCAGTGAATATATGGGACAGGGGGCTACAGCTTTCTTT
CDR3: CASSEYMGQGATAFF

V: TRBV27
J: TRBJ1-1
size: few
D: .
DNA: TGTGCCAGCAGTTTACGTAGCAGATTGAACACTGAAGCTTTCTTT
CDR3: CASSLRSRLNTEAFF

V: TRBV19
J: TRBJ1-1
size: .
D: .
DNA: TGTGCCAGTAGTGGAAGAGGGATACGGATGAACACTGAAGCTTTCTTT
CDR3: CASSGRGIRMNTEAFF

V: TRBV9
J: TRBJ2-3
size: .
D: .
DNA: TGTGCCAGCAGCCCCTTCGGGGAGCTAGATACGCAGTATTTT
CDR3: CASSPFGELDTQYF

V: TRBV25-1
J: TRBJ2-6
size: .
D: .
DNA: TGTGCCAGCAGTGAATCTGGCTCTGGGGCCAACGTCCTGACTTTC
CDR3: CASSESGSGANVLTF

V: TRBV6-5
J: TRBJ2-1
size: few
D: .
DNA: TGTGCCAGCAGTCCCCGCCGCGGGACCGACAATGAGCAGTTCTTC
CDR3: CASSPRRGTDNEQFF

V: TRBV9
J: TRBJ1-2
size: .
D: .
DNA: TGTGCCAGCAGCAAATTAGAGGGTCGAGGCTACACCTTC
CDR3: CASSKLEGRGYTF

V: TRBV2
J: TRBJ1-6
size: .
D: .
DNA: TGTGCCAGCAAGTACGACCGGAATTCACCCCTCCACTTT
CDR3: CASKYDRNSPLHF

V: TRBV6-6
J: TRBJ1-5
size: .
D: TRBD1
DNA: TGTGCCAGCACCCACGGGACAGGGGACCAGCCCCAGCATTTT
CDR3: CASTHGTGDQPQHF

V: TRBV5-4
J: TRBJ2-5
size: .
D: .
DNA: TGTGCCAGCAGCTTGTCCGCCCAAGAGACCCAGTACTTC
CDR3: CASSLSAQETQYF

V: TRBV3-1/TRBV3-2
J: TRBJ2-1
size: .
D: .
DNA: TGTGCCAGCAGCCAAGATCCTCTTCCCGGCGGGTACTCCTACAATGAGCAGTTCTTC
CDR3: CASSQDPLPGGYSYNEQFF

V: TRBV18
J: TRBJ2-7
size: .
D: .
DNA: TGTGCCAGCTCACCATTAAACTCCTACGAGCAGTACTTC
CDR3: CASSPLNSYEQYF

V: TRBV2
J: TRBJ1-1
size: .
D: TRBD1
DNA: TGTGCCAGCAGTGCGGGACAGGGCGGGACTGAAGCTTTCTTT
CDR3: CASSAGQGGTEAFF

V: TRBV27
J: TRBJ2-1
size: .
D: TRBD2
DNA: TGTGCCAGCAGTCCCCTCTGGACTAGCGGGATCAATGAGCAGTTCTTC
CDR3: CASSPLWTSGINEQFF

V: TRBV27
J: TRBJ2-7
size: .
D: .
DNA: TGTGCCAGCAGTCTAAGCGGGTATAGCTCCTACGAGCAGTACTTC
CDR3: CASSLSGYSSYEQYF

V: TRBV28
J: TRBJ2-7
size: .
D: TRBD2
DNA: TGTGCCAGCAGTTTAGTTACTAGCGGGAGCTCCTACGAGCAGTACTTC
CDR3: CASSLVTSGSSYEQYF

V: TRBV27
J: TRBJ1-2
size: .
D: TRBD1
DNA: TGTGCCATCCGACAGGGGGCTAGTGGCTACACCTTC
CDR3: CAIRQGASGYTF

V: TRBV10-3
J: TRBJ1-2
size: .
D: .
DNA: TGTGCCATCAGTGCCCGCGAAGGGGGACCCCCCCTTGGCTACACCTTC
CDR3: CAISAREGGPPLGYTF

V: TRBV12-3/TRBV12-4
J: TRBJ1-3
size: .
D: .
DNA: TGTGCCAGCATTCAGGGATCTGGAAACACCATATATTTT
CDR3: CASIQGSGNTIYF

V: TRBV6-5
J: TRBJ1-2
size: .
D: .
DNA: TGTGCCAGCAGACAAAATAAAGGAGGCTACACCTTC
CDR3: CASRQNKGGYTF

V: TRBV3-1/TRBV3-2
J: TRBJ2-7
size: .
D: TRBD1
DNA: TGTGCCAGCAGCCCCGGGACAGCGATTTATTACGAGCAGTACTTC
CDR3: CASSPGTAIYYEQYF

V: TRBV5-6
J: TRBJ2-7
size: .
D: .
DNA: TGTGCCAGCAGCTTGGGGTGGAGCTCCTACGAGCAGTACTTC
CDR3: CASSLGWSSYEQYF

V: TRBV19
J: TRBJ2-7
size: .
D: .
DNA: TGTGCCAGTAGTTCGACAGGAGACTACGAGCAGTACTTC
CDR3: CASSSTGDYEQYF

V: TRBV28
J: TRBJ1-5
size: once
D: .
DNA: TGTGCCAGCAGTTCTCCTGCAGCAGGAAATCAGCCCCAGCATTTT
CDR3: CASSSPAAGNQPQHF

V: TRBV4-3
J: TRBJ2-1
size: .
D: .
DNA: TGCGCCAGCAGCCAATGGAGGGATGGTTACAATGAGCAGTTCTTC
CDR3: CASSQWRDGYNEQFF

V: TRBV5-1
J: TRBJ1-6
size: few
D: .
DNA: TGCGCCAGCAGCAGGGCAGGGCCCCTTAATTCACCCCTCCACTTT
CDR3: CASSRAGPLNSPLHF

V: TRBV7-2
J: TRBJ2-7
size: .
D: .
DNA: TGTGCCAGCAGCTTAGAGCAGGGCACCTACGAGCAGTACTTC
CDR3: CASSLEQGTYEQYF

V: TRBV9
J: TRBJ1-6
size: .
D: .
DNA: TGTGCCAGCAGCGTCAGGGGTTTCCTTTCACCCCTCCACTTT
CDR3: CASSVRGFLSPLHF

V: TRBV15
J: TRBJ1-5
size: once
D: .
DNA: TGTGCCACCAGCAGAGATCGTCAGCCCCAGCATTTT
CDR3: CATSRDRQPQHF

V: TRBV7-8
J: TRBJ2-1
size: .
D: .
DNA: TGTGCCAGCAGCGCAATTATCGCATTGGGTGAGCAGTTCTTC
CDR3: CASSAIIALGEQFF

V: TRBV6-5
J: TRBJ1-2
size: .
D: .
DNA: TGTGCCAGCAGTTATTGGGGGGCGAACTATGGCTACACCTTC
CDR3: CASSYWGANYGYTF

V: TRBV9
J: TRBJ2-2
size: .
D: .
DNA: TGTGCCAGTTCCCCAGGCCCACCCCGGAACACCGGGGAGCTGTTTTTT
CDR3: CASSPGPPRNTGELFF

V: TRBV7-8
J: TRBJ2-1
size: once
D: TRBD2
DNA: TGTGCCAGCAGCCACCCTCGACTAGCGGGAGACCCCAGGATCTACAATGAGCAGTTCTTC
CDR3: CASSHPRLAGDPRIYNEQFF

V: TRBV6-5
J: TRBJ1-1
size: .
D: .
DNA: TGTGCCAGCAGTTACCAGCTGAACACTGAAGCTTTCTTT
CDR3: CASSYQLNTEAFF

V: TRBV10-3
J: TRBJ1-1
size: .
D: .
DNA: TGTGCCATCAGTGTCAGGGATCTTATGAACACTGAAGCTTTCTTT
CDR3: CAISVRDLMNTEAFF

V: TRBV27
J: TRBJ1-4
size: .
D: .
DNA: TGTGCCAGCAGTTTATCGAAAGGTTTAAATGAAAAACTGTTTTTT
CDR3: CASSLSKGLNEKLFF

V: TRBV5-1
J: TRBJ1-1
size: .
D: .
DNA: TGCGCCAGCAGCTTGCGGGACTTACAACAGGGTGAAGCTTTCTTT
CDR3: CASSLRDLQQGEAFF

V: TRBV19
J: TRBJ1-1
size: .
D: .
DNA: TGTGCCAGTTTTGGTAGAGCGCGCACTGAAGCTTTCTTT
CDR3: CASFGRARTEAFF